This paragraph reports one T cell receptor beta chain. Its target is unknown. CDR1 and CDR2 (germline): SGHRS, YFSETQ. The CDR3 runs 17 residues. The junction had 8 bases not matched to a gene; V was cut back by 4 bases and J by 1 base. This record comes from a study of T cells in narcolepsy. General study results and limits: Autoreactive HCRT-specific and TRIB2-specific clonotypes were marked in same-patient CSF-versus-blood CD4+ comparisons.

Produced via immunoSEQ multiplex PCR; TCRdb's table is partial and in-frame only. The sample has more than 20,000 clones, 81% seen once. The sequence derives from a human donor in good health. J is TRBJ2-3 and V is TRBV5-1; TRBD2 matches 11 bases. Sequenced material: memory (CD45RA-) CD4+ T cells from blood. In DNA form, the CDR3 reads TGCGCCAGCAGCCGTAGCGGGAGGGCCGAGGGCACAGATACGCAGTATTTT. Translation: CASSRSGRAEGTDTQYF.